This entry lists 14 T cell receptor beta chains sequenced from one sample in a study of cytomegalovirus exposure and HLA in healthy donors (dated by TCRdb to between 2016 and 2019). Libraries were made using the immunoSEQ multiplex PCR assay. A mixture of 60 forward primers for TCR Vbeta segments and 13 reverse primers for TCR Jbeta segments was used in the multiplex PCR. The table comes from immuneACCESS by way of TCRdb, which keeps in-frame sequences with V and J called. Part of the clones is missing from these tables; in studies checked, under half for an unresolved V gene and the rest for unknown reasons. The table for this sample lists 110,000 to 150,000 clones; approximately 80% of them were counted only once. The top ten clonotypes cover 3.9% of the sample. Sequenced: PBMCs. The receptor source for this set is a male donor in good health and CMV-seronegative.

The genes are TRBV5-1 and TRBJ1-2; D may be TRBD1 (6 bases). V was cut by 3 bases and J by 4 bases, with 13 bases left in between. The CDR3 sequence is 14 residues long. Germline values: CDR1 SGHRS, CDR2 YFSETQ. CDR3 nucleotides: TGCGCCAGCAGCTACAACAGGGTTAGCTATGGCTACACCTTC. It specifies CASSYNRVSYGYTF.

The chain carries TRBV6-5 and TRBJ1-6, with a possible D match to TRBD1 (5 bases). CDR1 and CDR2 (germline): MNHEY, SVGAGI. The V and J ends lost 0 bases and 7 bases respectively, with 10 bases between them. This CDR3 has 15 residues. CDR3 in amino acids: CASSYSNTGNSPLHF. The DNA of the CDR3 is TGTGCCAGCAGTTACTCGAACACAGGCAATTCACCCCTCCACTTT.

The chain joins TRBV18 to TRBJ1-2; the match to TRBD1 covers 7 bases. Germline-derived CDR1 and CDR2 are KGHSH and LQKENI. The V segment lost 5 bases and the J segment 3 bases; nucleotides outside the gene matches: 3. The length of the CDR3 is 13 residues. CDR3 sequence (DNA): TGTGCCAGCTCAGAGGGGGCGGACTATGGCTACACCTTC. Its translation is CASSEGADYGYTF. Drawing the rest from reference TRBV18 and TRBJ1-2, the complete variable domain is NAGVMQNPRHLVRRRGQEARLRCSPMKGHSHVYWYRQLPEEGLKFMVYLQKENIIDESGMPKERFSAEFPKEGPSILRIQQVVRGDSAAYFCASSEGADYGYTFGSGTRLTVV.

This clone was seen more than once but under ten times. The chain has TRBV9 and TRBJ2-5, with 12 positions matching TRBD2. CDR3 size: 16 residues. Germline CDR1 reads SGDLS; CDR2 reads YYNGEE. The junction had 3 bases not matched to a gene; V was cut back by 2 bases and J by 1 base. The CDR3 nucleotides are TGTGCCAGCAGCGTTACTAGCGGGAGGACCCAAGAGACCCAGTACTTC. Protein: CASSVTSGRTQETQYF.

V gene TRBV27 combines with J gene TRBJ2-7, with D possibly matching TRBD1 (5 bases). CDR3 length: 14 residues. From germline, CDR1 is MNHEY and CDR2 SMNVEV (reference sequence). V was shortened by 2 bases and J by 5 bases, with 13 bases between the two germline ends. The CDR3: CASSLLGPVHEQYF. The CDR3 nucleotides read TGTGCCAGCAGTTTACTGGGGCCCGTGCACGAGCAGTACTTC.

In DNA, the CDR3 is TGTGCCAGCAGCTTAAACAGGGAAAGCACTGAAGCTTTCTTT. Protein: CASSLNRESTEAFF. The V call is TRBV7-2, the J call TRBJ1-1; maybe TRBD1 (6 bases). Germline assignment: CDR1 SGHTA and CDR2 FQGNSA. This CDR3 spans 14 amino acids. The ends were cut back, 2 bases at V and 4 bases at J, with 11 bases in the middle.

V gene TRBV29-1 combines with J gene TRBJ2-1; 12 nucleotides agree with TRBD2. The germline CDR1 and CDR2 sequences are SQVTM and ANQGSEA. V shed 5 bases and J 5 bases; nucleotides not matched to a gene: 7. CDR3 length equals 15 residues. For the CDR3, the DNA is TGCAGCGTTCCAACTAGCGGGAGGTTGAACAATGAGCAGTTCTTC. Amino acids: CSVPTSGRLNNEQFF.

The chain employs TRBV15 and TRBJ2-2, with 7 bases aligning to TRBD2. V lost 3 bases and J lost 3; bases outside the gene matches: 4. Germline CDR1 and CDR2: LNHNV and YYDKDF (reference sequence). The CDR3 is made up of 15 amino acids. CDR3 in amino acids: CATSRGGLDTGELFF. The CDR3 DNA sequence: TGTGCCACCAGCAGGGGAGGGCTGGACACCGGGGAGCTGTTTTTT.

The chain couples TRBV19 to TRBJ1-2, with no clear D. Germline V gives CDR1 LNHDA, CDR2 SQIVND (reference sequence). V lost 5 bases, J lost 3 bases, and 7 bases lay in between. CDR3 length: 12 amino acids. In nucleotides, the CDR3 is TGTGCCAGTAGTCCCCGTGACTATGGCTACACCTTC. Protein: CASSPRDYGYTF.

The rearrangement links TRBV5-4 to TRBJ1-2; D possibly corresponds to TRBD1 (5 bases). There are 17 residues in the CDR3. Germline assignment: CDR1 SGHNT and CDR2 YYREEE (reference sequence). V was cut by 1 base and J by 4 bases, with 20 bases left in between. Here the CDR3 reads CASSLKSGRLTGYGYTF. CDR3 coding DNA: TGTGCCAGCAGCTTGAAGTCAGGACGCCTTACAGGCTATGGCTACACCTTC.

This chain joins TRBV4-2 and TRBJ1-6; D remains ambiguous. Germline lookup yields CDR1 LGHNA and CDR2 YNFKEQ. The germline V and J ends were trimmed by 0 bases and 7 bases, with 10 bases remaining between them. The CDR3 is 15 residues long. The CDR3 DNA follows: TGTGCCAGCAGCCAAGATTTTCGGGAAAATTCACCCCTCCACTTT. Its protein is CASSQDFRENSPLHF.

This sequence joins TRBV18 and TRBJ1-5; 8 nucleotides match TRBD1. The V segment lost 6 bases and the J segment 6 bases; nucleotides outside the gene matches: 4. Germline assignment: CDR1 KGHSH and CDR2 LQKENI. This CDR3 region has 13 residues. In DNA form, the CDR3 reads TGTGCCAGCTCGCAGGGGGCTAGTCAGCCCCAGCATTTT. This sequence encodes CASSQGASQPQHF.

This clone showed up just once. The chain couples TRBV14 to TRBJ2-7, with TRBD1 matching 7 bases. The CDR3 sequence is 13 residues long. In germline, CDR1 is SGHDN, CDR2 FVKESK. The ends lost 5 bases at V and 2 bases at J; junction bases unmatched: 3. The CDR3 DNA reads TGTGCCAGCAGCGACAGGGTCACCTACGAGCAGTACTTC. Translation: CASSDRVTYEQYF.

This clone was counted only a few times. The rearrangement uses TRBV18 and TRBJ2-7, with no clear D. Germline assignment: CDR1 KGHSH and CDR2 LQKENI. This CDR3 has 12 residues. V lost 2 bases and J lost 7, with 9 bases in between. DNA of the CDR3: TGTGCCAGCTCACCAGTGACCAGGGAGCAGTACTTC. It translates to CASSPVTREQYF.